Reported below is one T cell receptor (beta chain). Its antigen is unidentified. Within the sample, other DNA sequences also encode this same CDR3. The data were taken from a study of radiotherapy plus CTLA-4 blockade in lung cancer. Study overall: Objective responses were observed in around 17% of patients, and disease control was achieved by roughly 31%. Findings and caveats of the study: Per reports, early blood T cell clone dynamics, plus interferon-beta, forecast response most strongly. An expansion of tumor-derived TCR clones occurred in blood after radiotherapy plus ipilimumab.

Produced via immunoSEQ multiplex PCR; TCRdb's table is partial and in-frame only. The sample shows about 28,000 clones, around 79% of them seen only once. The V segment lost 5 bases and the J segment 4 bases; nucleotides outside the gene matches: 7. The CDR3 is 14 amino acids. From germline, CDR1 is LNHDA and CDR2 SQIVND (reference sequence). Here the sequenced sample was peripheral blood, taken from a patient treated with radiotherapy plus ipilimumab. The clonotype was recovered from a human donor with non-small cell lung cancer who had stable disease on radiotherapy plus ipilimumab. This rearrangement joins TRBV19 to TRBJ1-1, with 7 bases identical to TRBD1. CDR3 coding DNA: TGTGCCAGTAGTCTACAGGGGACGGGCACTGAAGCTTTCTTT. Translation: CASSLQGTGTEAFF.